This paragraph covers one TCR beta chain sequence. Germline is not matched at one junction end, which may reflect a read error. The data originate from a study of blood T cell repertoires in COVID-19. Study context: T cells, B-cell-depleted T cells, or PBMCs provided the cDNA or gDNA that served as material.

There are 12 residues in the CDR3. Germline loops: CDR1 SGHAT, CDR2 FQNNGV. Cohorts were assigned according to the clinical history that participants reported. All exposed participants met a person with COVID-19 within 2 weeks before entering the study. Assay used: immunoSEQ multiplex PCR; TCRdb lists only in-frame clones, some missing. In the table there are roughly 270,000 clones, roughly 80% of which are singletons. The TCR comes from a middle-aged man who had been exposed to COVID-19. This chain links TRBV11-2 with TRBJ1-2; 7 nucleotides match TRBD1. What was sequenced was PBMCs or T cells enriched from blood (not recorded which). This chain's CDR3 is CASSLDLGGAVF. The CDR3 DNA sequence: TGTGCCAGCAGCTTAGATCTAGGGGGCGCGGTTTTC.